Below are 15 T cell receptor beta chains sequenced from a single sample in a study of T cell clonality in common variable immunodeficiency. The table came from immunoSEQ multiplex PCR; TCRdb's copy has only in-frame clones and leaves some out. This record lists roughly 55,000 clones, none seen once only, and the top ten clones contain about 5.5%. The sample taken for sequencing was peripheral blood mononuclear cells. These receptors were taken from a person aged 18 to 75 in good health.

This clone was detected ten times or more. Sequence at one end of the junction differs from germline and may be a read error. The CDR3 end falls 3 residues outside the read, so it is completed with the germline J gene. The genes are TRBV12-3 or TRBV12-4 and TRBJ2-2; D is tentatively TRBD1 or TRBD2 (5 bases each). This CDR3 is built from 16 residues. CDR3 amino acids: CASTVAEGWNPGELFF. The sequenced CDR3 bases are TGTGCCAGCACCGTCGCTGAGGGGTGGAACCCCGGGGAG.

This clone was found many times. The sequence runs out 3 residues before the end of the CDR3; the remainder is reconstructed from the germline J gene. The chain carries TRBV6-2 or TRBV6-3 and TRBJ1-4; possible D gene TRBD1, 5 bases. The V gene's germline CDR1 is MNHEY and CDR2 SVGEGT. Trimming cost V 7 bases and J 5 bases, with 17 bases left between them. The CDR3 has 15 amino acids. The CDR3 protein is CASTEAGSSNEKLFF. The part of the CDR3 DNA that was read is TGTGCCAGCACCGAGGCAGGGTCGTCCAATGAAAAA.

This clone was detected many times. The missing CDR3 end, 3 residues past where the read stops, is filled in from the germline J gene. This rearrangement joins TRBV7-3 to TRBJ2-3, with 12 bases that match TRBD2. This CDR3 contains 16 residues. The V segment lost 4 bases and the J segment 0 bases; nucleotides outside the gene matches: 2. Germline lookup yields CDR1 SGHTA and CDR2 FQGTGA. The CDR3 loop reads CASSSGLAGSTDTQYF. CDR3 DNA, as far as it was read: TGTGCCAGCAGCTCCGGACTAGCGGGGAGCACAGATACG.

There are many counts of this clone. The read finishes 3 residues shy of the CDR3 end, and the germline J gene is used to complete it. The chain couples TRBV20-1 to TRBJ1-1, with 8 bases aligning to TRBD1. The CDR3 covers 15 residues. Per the germline V gene, CDR1 is DFQATT and CDR2 is SNEGSKA (reference sequence). V gave up 0 bases and J gave up 0 bases; unmatched junction bases: 3. The sequenced part of the CDR3 DNA is TGCAGTGCTAGAGAAGACAGGGGATTGAACACTGAA. It specifies CSAREDRGLNTE. From start to end, the CDR3 is CSAREDRGLNTEAFF.

This clone was seen more than once but under ten times. The read stops 3 residues short of the end of the CDR3; the missing end is completed from the germline J gene. This chain joins TRBV5-1 and TRBJ2-1; the D is unclear. The germline V and J ends were trimmed by 0 bases and 0 bases, with 7 bases remaining between them. This CDR3 has 15 residues. Germline V CDR1 and CDR2: SGHRS, YFSETQ. The covered CDR3 bases are TGCGCCAGCAGCTTGGCGGTGAACTCCTACAATGAG. It yields the protein CASSLAVNSYNE. The CDR3, in full, reads CASSLAVNSYNEQFF. The full variable domain, completed using reference TRBV5-1 and TRBJ2-1, is KAGVTQTPRYLIKTRGQQVTLSCSPISGHRSVSWYQQTPGQGLQFLFEYFSETQRNKGNFPGRFSGRQFSNSRSEMNVSTLELGDSALYLCASSLAVNSYNEQFFGPGTRLTVL.

This clone was observed at least ten times. With the read ending 3 residues before the CDR3 end, the germline J gene is used to fill in that end. V usage is TRBV13 and J usage is TRBJ2-2; 10 bases match TRBD2. V lost 3 bases and J lost 5; bases outside the gene matches: 3. The CDR3 covers 15 residues. The germline V gene has CDR1 PRHDT and CDR2 FYEKMQ (reference sequence). CDR3 loop: CASSLGTSATGELFF. CDR3 bases read: TGTGCCAGCAGCTTGGGGACTAGCGCAACCGGGGAG.

This clone was observed at least ten times. Coverage ceases 3 residues before the CDR3 finishes, and the germline J gene fills in the end. J is TRBJ1-2 and V is TRBV7-2; D perhaps matches TRBD1 (5 bases). The CDR3 covers 15 residues. The V end lost 5 bases, the J end lost 4 bases, and 17 bases lay between the germline ends. Germline CDR1 reads SGHTA; CDR2 reads FQGNSA. The DNA read from the CDR3 is TGTGCCAGCAGCCCGCAGGGAGGTGGTGTCTATGGC. This gives the protein CASSPQGGGVYG. The whole CDR3 is CASSPQGGGVYGYTF.

There are many counts of this clone. The read gets to within 3 residues of the CDR3 end, and the germline J gene fills in the rest. This chain connects TRBV2 to TRBJ2-1; TRBD2 is a possible D gene (5 bases). Deletions cut 1 base from V and 0 bases from J, with 13 bases between. CDR1 and CDR2 (germline): SNHLY, FYNNEI. The CDR3 covers 17 residues. The CDR3 loop is CASSEDRGWGSYNEQFF. The CDR3 DNA, read in part, is TGTGCCAGCAGTGAAGATCGCGGGTGGGGCTCCTACAATGAG.

This clone was seen repeatedly, ten times or more. The read finishes 3 residues shy of the CDR3 end, and the germline J gene is used to complete it. The chain links TRBV5-6 to TRBJ2-1; D is unclear. The CDR3 is 13 amino acids. V lost 2 bases to trimming and J lost 9 bases, with 12 bases between them. CDR1 and CDR2 (germline): SGHDT, YYEEEE. This CDR3 is CASSLFVSFEQFF. The part of the CDR3 DNA that was read is TGTGCCAGCAGCTTATTTGTTTCATTTGAG.

In this sample, this clone turned up many times. The read stops 3 residues short of the end of the CDR3; the missing end is completed from the germline J gene. The gene calls are TRBV6-2 or TRBV6-3 and TRBJ1-2; the D is unclear. Trimming left V 2 bases short and J 7 bases short, with 11 bases between. The CDR3 is made up of 13 amino acids. In germline, CDR1 is MNHEY, CDR2 SVGEGT. The CDR3 bases that were read are TGTGCCAGCAGTTACGTGGCCTCGGGTGGC. It yields the protein CASSYVASGG. The full CDR3 sequence reads CASSYVASGGYTF.

This clone has at least ten counts. The CDR3 end falls 3 residues outside the read, so it is completed with the germline J gene. The chain uses TRBV11-2 and TRBJ1-3; D unclear. Germline assignment: CDR1 SGHAT and CDR2 FQNNGV. The CDR3 extends over 13 amino acids. Trimming stripped 1 base from V and 8 bases from J, with 9 bases between. Incomplete CDR3 DNA: TGTGCCAGCAGCTTAGCGGCGGGAGACACC. This sequence encodes CASSLAAGDT. The entire CDR3 sequence reads CASSLAAGDTIYF.

This clone was detected ten times or more. The CDR3 goes on 3 residues after the read ends, and that part is filled in from the germline J gene. The chain carries TRBV10-3 and TRBJ2-3; TRBD2 agrees at 7 bases. The CDR3 sequence is 15 residues long. Trimming at V came to 6 bases and at J to 1 base, leaving 7 bases not matched to a gene. The germline gives CDR1 ENHRY, CDR2 SYGVKD. The CDR3 loop is CAIRSLADGTDTQYF. Incomplete CDR3 DNA: TGTGCCATCAGAAGCCTAGCGGATGGCACAGATACG.

This clone was counted at least ten times. The CDR3 region is CAARGTGSEQYF. The CDR3 DNA, read in part, is TGTGCCGCCAGAGGGACAGGGTCCGAG. This rearrangement joins TRBV19 to TRBJ2-7, with 9 bases fitting TRBD1. From the germline J gene comes the end of the CDR3, since the read stops 3 residues before it. Germline V gene sequence: CDR1 LNHDA, CDR2 SQIVND (reference sequence). The CDR3 sequence is 12 residues long. The V gene end was trimmed by 11 bases and the J gene end by 6 bases; junction bases not matched to a gene: 8.

This clone was counted many times. The read finishes 3 residues shy of the CDR3 end, and the germline J gene is used to complete it. This chain links TRBV7-8 with TRBJ2-3, with 7 bases lining up with TRBD2. The CDR3 runs 15 residues. Germline V gives CDR1 SGHVS, CDR2 FQNEAQ. Trimming at V came to 3 bases and at J to 2 bases, leaving 5 bases not matched to a gene. The sequenced CDR3 bases are TGTGCCAGCAGCTTCCGGACTAGGCTCACAGATACG. Its protein product is CASSFRTRLTDT. The complete CDR3 sequence is CASSFRTRLTDTQYF.

This clone was detected many times. The read terminates 3 residues ahead of where the CDR3 ends, so the germline J gene completes it. The chain joins TRBV29-1 to TRBJ2-1, with a weak D call TRBD1 (6 bases). Germline lookup yields CDR1 SQVTM and CDR2 ANQGSEA. This CDR3 has 13 residues. The sequenced CDR3 bases are TGCCTTGTAAGGGGGTGGGGCTACAATGAG. Its protein is CLVRGWGYNE. The CDR3 as a whole reads CLVRGWGYNEQFF.